These T cell receptor beta chains were read from a single sample in a study of T cell changes during pregnancy in multiple sclerosis. Clones were read by immunoSEQ multiplex PCR, and TCRdb kept only the in-frame ones, dropping some. Of under 75,000 clones listed, around 91% are singletons. The sample here was peripheral blood, taken in the third trimester of pregnancy. These receptors were collected from a female donor in good health, enrolled as a control in a pregnancy study. Both conserved end residues are part of each CDR3. The D gene is left open where the match is weak.

d_call j_call v_call cdr3_aa cdr3_nt
NA TRBJ2-7 TRBV11-1 CASSPRAVGQTYEQYF TGTGCCAGCAGCCCGCGGGCGGTAGGACAGACCTACGAGCAGTACTTC
NA TRBJ2-1 TRBV9 CASSVDFAGINEQFF TGTGCCAGCAGCGTGGACTTTGCGGGTATCAATGAGCAGTTCTTC
TRBD2 TRBJ2-1 TRBV7-2 CASSLGLAGETPLFF TGTGCCAGCAGCCTGGGACTAGCGGGGGAGACTCCTTTGTTCTTC
NA TRBJ1-5 TRBV19 CASRVSPRLPNQPQHF TGTGCCAGTAGGGTCTCCCCCAGGCTGCCCAATCAGCCCCAGCATTTT
TRBD1 TRBJ2-2 TRBV7-2 CASSLLIGGEDTGELFF TGTGCCAGCAGCTTACTGATAGGGGGCGAGGACACCGGGGAGCTGTTTTTT
NA TRBJ2-2 TRBV27 CASTPFVPGTGELFF TGTGCCAGCACCCCCTTCGTTCCAGGGACCGGGGAGCTGTTTTTT
TRBD1 TRBJ2-7 TRBV27 CASMAPGTDIYEQYF TGTGCCAGCATGGCCCCCGGGACAGATATCTACGAGCAGTACTTC
NA TRBJ2-3 TRBV2 CASSGQRTFTDTQYF TGTGCCAGCAGTGGACAGCGCACATTCACAGATACGCAGTATTTT
NA TRBJ2-1 TRBV2 CASSRQAANNEQFF TGTGCCAGCAGCCGACAGGCCGCTAACAATGAGCAGTTCTTC
NA TRBJ1-5 TRBV19 CASRFLGDQPQHF TGTGCCAGTAGATTCCTGGGAGATCAGCCCCAGCATTTT
NA TRBJ1-1 TRBV7-3 CASSLTGNTEAFF TGTGCCAGCAGCCTCACAGGGAACACTGAAGCTTTCTTT
NA TRBJ1-1 TRBV6-1 CASSEYGDTEAFF TGTGCCAGCAGTGAATACGGGGACACTGAAGCTTTCTTT
NA TRBJ2-2 TRBV7-2 CASSLTGLLTGELFF TGTGCCAGCAGCTTAACCGGACTGCTCACCGGGGAGCTGTTTTTT
TRBD1 TRBJ2-3 TRBV6-1 CASSEGTGSDTQYF TGTGCCAGCAGTGAAGGGACAGGGTCAGATACGCAGTATTTT
NA TRBJ1-1 TRBV5-6 CASAQVNTEAFF TGTGCCAGCGCCCAGGTGAACACTGAAGCTTTCTTT
TRBD1 TRBJ2-7 TRBV7-8 CATRNTGGRNEQYF TGTGCCACCAGAAACACAGGGGGCCGGAACGAGCAGTACTTC
TRBD1 TRBJ2-7 TRBV28 CASSSPDRGLDEQYF TGTGCCAGCAGTTCCCCAGACAGGGGGCTCGACGAGCAGTACTTC
TRBD1 TRBJ2-7 TRBV30 CAWGRTRTGAYEQYF TGTGCCTGGGGCAGAACGAGGACAGGAGCCTACGAGCAGTACTTC
TRBD2 TRBJ2-1 TRBV19 CAAGGLGTEQFF TGTGCCGCGGGGGGGCTGGGGACTGAGCAGTTCTTC